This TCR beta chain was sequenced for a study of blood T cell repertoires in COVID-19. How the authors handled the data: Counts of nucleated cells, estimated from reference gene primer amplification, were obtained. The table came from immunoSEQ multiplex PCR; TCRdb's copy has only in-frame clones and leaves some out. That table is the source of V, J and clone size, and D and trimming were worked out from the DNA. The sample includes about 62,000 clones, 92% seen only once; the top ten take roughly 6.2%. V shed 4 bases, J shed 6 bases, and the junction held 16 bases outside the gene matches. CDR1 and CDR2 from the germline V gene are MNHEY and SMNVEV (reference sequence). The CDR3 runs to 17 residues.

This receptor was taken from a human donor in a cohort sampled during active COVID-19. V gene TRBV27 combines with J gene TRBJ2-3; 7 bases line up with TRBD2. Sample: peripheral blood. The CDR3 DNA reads TGTGCCAGCAGTTCCCTTGCGGGGGTAAGGGCACGCGATACGCAGTATTTT. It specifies CASSSLAGVRARDTQYF.